Shown below are 14 T cell receptor beta chains from a single sample sequenced in a study of CD8+ T cells in alopecia areata. As the sequencing template, cDNA was produced by extracting RNA and reverse transcribing it. The method was immunoSEQ multiplex PCR; TCRdb's version includes in-frame clones alone and lacks a portion of them. The table records approximately 59,000 clones, about 45% of them present only once. Source: CD8+ T cells sorted from blood, taken at week 0. The receptors were gathered from a human donor with alopecia areata.

This chain links TRBV9 with TRBJ2-1, with unresolved D. Germline V gives CDR1 SGDLS, CDR2 YYNGEE. This CDR3 has 16 amino acids. V lost 0 bases, J lost 5 bases, and 15 bases lay in between. The DNA for the CDR3 is TGTGCCAGCAGCGTAGGGGCTAGGAACCCTAACAATGAGCAGTTCTTC. Encoded protein: CASSVGARNPNNEQFF.

The chain recombines TRBV25-1 with TRBJ2-2; 9 bases line up with TRBD1. The CDR3 length is 16 residues. J gave up 3 bases and V 2 bases, and 4 bases lay outside the gene matches. Germline V gene lookup returns CDR1 MGHDK and CDR2 SYGVNS. Here the CDR3 DNA reads TGTGCCAGCAGTGAAAAAGACAGGGGGTACACCGGGGAGCTGTTTTTT. Translated: CASSEKDRGYTGELFF.

In its sample, this clone was seen a few times. The chain combines TRBV7-9 with TRBJ2-7; D may correspond to TRBD1 or TRBD2 (5 bases each). The ends were cut back, 5 bases at V and 6 bases at J, with 14 bases in the middle. This CDR3 spans 13 amino acids. CDR1 SEHNR and CDR2 FQNEAQ come from the germline V gene (reference sequence). The CDR3 region has the DNA TGTGCCAGCAGCGCCGGGGCCGGTGGCGAGCAGTACTTC. It yields the protein CASSAGAGGEQYF.

The chain combines TRBV4-1 with TRBJ2-7; D is unresolved. Per the germline V gene, CDR1 is MGHRA and CDR2 is YSYEKL. CDR3 length: 14 amino acids. Trimming removed 1 base at V and 0 bases at J, with 7 bases between. The CDR3 is CASSQVAASYEQYF. The DNA of the CDR3 is TGCGCCAGCAGCCAAGTGGCTGCCTCCTACGAGCAGTACTTC.

This clone has a handful of counts. V gene TRBV29-1 combines with J gene TRBJ2-7; 11 nucleotides align to TRBD2. Trimming cost V 6 bases and J 0 bases; bases outside gene matches: 1. Germline lookup yields CDR1 SQVTM and CDR2 ANQGSEA. CDR3 length: 13 residues. The DNA for the CDR3 is TGCAGCGTAACTAGCGGGAGCTCCTACGAGCAGTACTTC. Amino acids: CSVTSGSSYEQYF.

This clone has more than one count but fewer than ten. This sequence joins TRBV29-1 and TRBJ2-7, with a possible D match to TRBD1 (6 bases). In germline, CDR1 is SQVTM, CDR2 ANQGSEA. V lost 2 bases, J lost 0 bases, and 11 bases lay in between. The CDR3 extends over 14 amino acids. DNA of the CDR3: TGCAGCGTTGAACTTCGCAGGGGCTCCTACGAGCAGTACTTC. Its translation: CSVELRRGSYEQYF.

The V and J genes are TRBV27 and TRBJ2-1; 11 bases map to TRBD1. V was pared by 10 bases and J by 0 bases, with 11 bases of the junction left unmatched. The CDR3 is 17 residues long. Germline CDR1 reads MNHEY; CDR2 reads SMNVEV (reference sequence). CDR3 DNA sequence: TGTGCCATCTCCGGGACAGGGGGAAAATCCTCCTACAATGAGCAGTTCTTC. Residues: CAISGTGGKSSYNEQFF.

This clone was counted once. The chain is built from TRBV2 and TRBJ2-6, with 11 bases identical to TRBD1. Germline V gene lookup returns CDR1 SNHLY and CDR2 FYNNEI. V was pared by 4 bases and J by 3 bases, with 8 bases of the junction left unmatched. The CDR3 runs to 18 residues. CDR3 residues: CASSGADRGLGGANVLTF. The DNA for the CDR3 is TGTGCCAGCAGTGGAGCGGACAGGGGGCTAGGTGGGGCCAACGTCCTGACTTTC.

The chain couples TRBV19 to TRBJ1-5, with unresolved D. The CDR3 extends over 16 amino acids. V lost 2 bases, J lost 0 bases, and 11 bases lay in between. Germline V lookup: CDR1 LNHDA, CDR2 SQIVND (reference sequence). The CDR3 DNA sequence: TGTGCCAGTAGTATACCCGGGGATTATAGCAATCAGCCCCAGCATTTT. This translates into CASSIPGDYSNQPQHF.

The chain links TRBV29-1 to TRBJ2-2; TRBD1 might be the D (5 bases). The V end lost 5 bases, the J end lost 6 bases, and 7 bases lay between the germline ends. This CDR3 region has 11 residues. Germline CDR1 reads SQVTM; CDR2 reads ANQGSEA. CDR3 coding DNA: TGCAGCGTTATGACAGCCGGGGAGCTGTTTTTT. It translates to CSVMTAGELFF.

V usage is TRBV11-2 and J usage is TRBJ2-3; D possibly corresponds to TRBD2 (5 bases). The CDR3 length is 16 residues. Germline loops: CDR1 SGHAT, CDR2 FQNNGV. V dropped 5 bases and J dropped 0 bases, with 15 bases sitting between them. The CDR3 DNA sequence: TGTGCCAGCAGCCGCGAGCGGAACCCTAGCACAGATACGCAGTATTTT. Amino acids: CASSRERNPSTDTQYF.

This clone was found a few times. The rearrangement uses TRBV19 and TRBJ1-1, with 7 positions matching TRBD1. The CDR3 has 14 residues. Germline V gene data show CDR1 as LNHDA and CDR2 as SQIVND (reference sequence). The J segment lost 5 bases and the V segment lost 8 bases, leaving 11 bases of the junction unmatched. DNA of the CDR3: TGTGCCAGTCGACCAGGGGGGCGTTTTACTGAAGCTTTCTTT. This sequence encodes CASRPGGRFTEAFF.

The J gene is TRBJ1-5, the V gene TRBV19; D is ambiguous. V was pared by 3 bases and J by 6 bases, with 12 bases between. CDR1 is LNHDA, CDR2 SQIVND, per germline (reference sequence). There are 14 residues in the CDR3. CDR3 loop: CASSMEGSGQPQHF. CDR3 bases: TGTGCCAGTAGTATGGAGGGATCGGGTCAGCCCCAGCATTTT. Full variable domain (remainder filled in from reference TRBV19 and TRBJ1-5): DGGITQSPKYLFRKEGQNVTLSCEQNLNHDAMYWYRQDPGQGLRLIYYSQIVNDFQKGDIAEGYSVSREKKESFPLTVTSAQKNPTAFYLCASSMEGSGQPQHFGDGTRLSIL.

This clone turned up a few times. The chain couples TRBV10-3 to TRBJ1-5; 7 bases are shared with TRBD1. The germline CDR1 and CDR2 sequences are ENHRY and SYGVKD. Losses at the gene ends were 0 bases for V and 0 bases for J; bases not matched to a gene: 5. The CDR3 length is 17 residues. CDR3 residues: CAISESGRGNSNQPQHF. The CDR3 DNA is TGTGCCATCAGTGAGTCGGGCAGGGGGAATAGCAATCAGCCCCAGCATTTT.